This TCR beta chain is from a study of T cell clonotyping in hematopoietic cell transplantation. Study-level points and caveats: CD4 and CD8 repertoire contributions could not be separated without sorting. Broader posttransplant TCR repertoire diversity was predicted by graft donor and pretransplant recipient Inverse Simpson Index values. After transplant, recipient diversity fell while pathologically expanded clonotypes grew through day 180. Few recipient clonotypes overlapped donors; over 95% were de novo at given depth.

TCRdb's table, derived via immunoSEQ multiplex PCR, lists solely in-frame clones and lacks some. This sample has about 7,200 clones, with around 91% found just once. This clone has only one observation. Its matching antigen is unknown. Germline lookup yields CDR1 SQVTM and CDR2 ANQGSEA. The CDR3 extends over 15 amino acids. The V segment lost 6 bases and the J segment 3 bases; nucleotides outside the gene matches: 11. The receptor's source is a female patient aged 50-59 years who had an allogeneic stem cell transplant from an unrelated donor, so the T cells may come from the graft donor. Some clones in this sample may be carry-over from other donors' samples. Sequenced here: PBMCs, sampled 30 days after allogeneic stem cell transplant. The gene calls are TRBV29-1 and TRBJ1-1; TRBD1 matches 9 bases. The CDR3 reads CSVLLRGDRDTEAFF. CDR3 coding DNA: TGCAGCGTACTCCTAAGGGGGGACAGGGACACTGAAGCTTTCTTT.